This T cell receptor (beta chain) was obtained from a study of T cell changes during pregnancy in multiple sclerosis. Here immunoSEQ multiplex PCR was the method, and the copy in TCRdb shows in-frame clones only, minus some. The sample consists of about 94,000 clones, about 93% of them appearing once. The germline V gene has CDR1 SNHLY and CDR2 FYNNEI. The trim removed 8 bases at V and 4 bases at J, leaving 6 bases unmatched. This CDR3 region has 14 residues. Sequenced here: peripheral blood, sampled in the third trimester of pregnancy. The receptor was derived from a female donor with multiple sclerosis, enrolled in a pregnancy study. The J gene is TRBJ1-5, the V gene TRBV2, with 9 bases lining up with TRBD1. CDR3 bases: TGTGCCAGCGATCGGGACAGGGCTAATCAGCCCCAGCATTTT. Translation gives CASDRDRANQPQHF.